This T cell receptor (beta chain) was sequenced for a study of blood T cell repertoires in COVID-19. Study context: Specimens from acute and convalescent COVID-19 originated in the United States, Italy and Spain.

Participant-reported clinical history was the basis for cohort assignment. How the authors handled the data: Estimated nucleated cell counts came from reference gene primer amplification. Here immunoSEQ multiplex PCR was the method, and the copy in TCRdb shows in-frame clones only, minus some. V, J and clone size were drawn from that table, and D and trimming were deduced from the DNA. The sample holds about 190,000 clones, approximately 86% seen once. The origin of this receptor is an older woman with acute COVID-19. Material: PBMCs or T cells enriched from blood (not recorded which).

The chain's CDR3 is CASSELWAQNTEAFF. The DNA for the CDR3 is TGTGCCAGCAGTGAATTGTGGGCGCAGAACACTGAAGCTTTCTTT. The rearrangement links TRBV25-1 to TRBJ1-1; the D is unclear. The germline gives CDR1 MGHDK, CDR2 SYGVNS. This CDR3 region has 15 residues. V was clipped by 1 base and J by 1 base, with 10 bases between them.